These 18 T cell receptor beta chains were sequenced from one sample in a study of vaccination and CD4 T cells after COVID-19. The treatment here: roughly ten-day PBMC culture with coronavirus spike peptide pools or control peptides (ViraFEST assay). The assay that was used to sequence DNA from cultured CD4+ T cells was the Oncomine TCR Beta short-read assay. TCRdb ran MiXCR on the PCR reads and lists one entry per CDR3 protein. Counted here are 9,500 to 15,000 distinct CDR3 sequences, about 50% occurring once; the ten biggest clones make up more than 30%. No antigen has been assigned to these receptors. Sequencing was performed on CD4+ T cells from blood, cultured in vitro. These receptors were obtained from a human donor who had recovered from COVID-19.

This clonotype turned up a few times. The genes are TRBV10-3 and TRBJ1-5, with D unclear. Germline CDR1 ENHRY, CDR2 SYGVKD. V shed 4 bases and J shed 7 bases, with 14 bases lying between them. The CDR3 covers 14 residues. The CDR3 nucleotides read TGTGCCATCAGTGGGGGAGGAAGAGACCAGCCCCAGCATTTT. Translation: CAISGGGRDQPQHF.

This clonotype was counted a few times. J is TRBJ1-5 and V is TRBV20-1; weak D call: TRBD1 (6 bases). Trimming pared 5 bases from V and 2 bases from J, leaving 10 bases between. CDR1 is DFQATT, CDR2 SNEGSKA, per germline (reference sequence). The CDR3 length is 13 residues. DNA for the CDR3: TGCAGTGCTTGCTCAGGGGGCAATCAGCCCCAGCATTTT. Its translation: CSACSGGNQPQHF.

The chain links TRBV7-8 to TRBJ1-5; D unclear. V was shortened by 2 bases and J by 0 bases, with 8 bases between the two germline ends. The CDR3 has 15 amino acids. The germline V gene has CDR1 SGHVS and CDR2 FQNEAQ. This chain's CDR3 is CASSLLENSNQPQHF. DNA of the CDR3: TGTGCCAGCAGCTTATTAGAAAATAGCAATCAGCCCCAGCATTTT. Supplemented by reference TRBV7-8 and TRBJ1-5, the full variable domain reads GAGVSQSPRYKVAKRGQDVALRCDPISGHVSLFWYQQALGQGPEFLTYFQNEAQLDKSGLPSDRFFAERPEGSVSTLKIQRTQQEDSAVYLCASSLLENSNQPQHFGDGTRLSIL.

This chain links TRBV5-1 with TRBJ1-1; D is unresolved. The V end was cut by 0 bases, the J end by 4 bases, with 10 bases between. Looked up from germline, CDR1 is SGHRS and CDR2 is YFSETQ. This CDR3 is built from 14 residues. The CDR3 sequence is CASSLDPRGTEAFF. The CDR3 coding sequence is TGCGCCAGCAGCTTGGACCCCCGGGGCACTGAAGCTTTCTTT.

This clonotype has just a few counts. The DNA for the CDR3 is TGTGCCACCAGCAGAGAGTTGACAGCGCAAGAGACCCAGTACTTC. The encoded protein is CATSRELTAQETQYF. The chain carries TRBV15 and TRBJ2-5; TRBD1 is a possible D gene (5 bases). The CDR3 runs to 15 residues. V was clipped by 0 bases and J by 2 bases, with 10 bases between them. Germline V lookup: CDR1 LNHNV, CDR2 YYDKDF (reference sequence). Full variable domain (missing parts from reference TRBV15 and TRBJ2-5): DAMVIQNPRYQVTQFGKPVTLSCSQTLNHNVMYWYQQKSSQAPKLLFHYYDKDFNNEADTPDNFQSRRPNTSFCFLDIRSPGLGDTAMYLCATSRELTAQETQYFGPGTRLLVL.

The chain uses TRBV6-1 and TRBJ2-7, with D possibly matching TRBD1 (6 bases). This CDR3 is built from 15 residues. Trimming stripped 6 bases from V and 6 bases from J, with 21 bases between. Germline assignment: CDR1 MNHNS and CDR2 SASEGT. In nucleotides, the CDR3 is TGTGCCAGCAGGGGGGTGGGCAGGGGAAGAAGCGAGCAGTACTTC. Its translation: CASRGVGRGRSEQYF.

V and J are TRBV28 and TRBJ1-2; D remains ambiguous. Germline assignment: CDR1 MDHEN and CDR2 SYDVKM. V dropped 8 bases and J dropped 2 bases, with 9 bases sitting between them. The CDR3 is 12 residues long. DNA for the CDR3: TGTGCCAGCGATCGAGGGAACTATGGCTACACCTTC. It encodes CASDRGNYGYTF.

The table lists this clonotype with a few counts. The chain couples TRBV11-2 to TRBJ2-1; D remains unclear. In germline, CDR1 is SGHAT, CDR2 FQNNGV. The CDR3 runs 13 residues. V was shortened by 1 base and J by 8 bases, with 9 bases between the two germline ends. CDR3 bases: TGTGCCAGCAGCTTAGTCGGTAGGGATGAGCAGTTCTTC. It is translated as CASSLVGRDEQFF.

This clonotype was recorded only once. The genes are TRBV12-3 or TRBV12-4 and TRBJ1-6; the D gene is possibly TRBD1 (5 bases). Trimming removed 1 base from V and 7 bases from J, with 11 bases in between. The CDR3 runs to 15 residues. The CDR3 bases are TGTGCCAGCAGTTTAGGGGAGGGGTACAATTCACCCCTCCACTTT. Its protein product is CASSLGEGYNSPLHF.

By sample fraction, this clonotype is medium-sized (0.01 to 0.1%). V gene TRBV4-1 combines with J gene TRBJ1-6; TRBD1 aligns across 7 bases. Germline V gene lookup returns CDR1 MGHRA and CDR2 YSYEKL. The V segment lost 3 bases and the J segment 7 bases; nucleotides outside the gene matches: 12. The CDR3 totals 17 residues. The CDR3 sequence: CASSHEPTGSGNSPLHF. As DNA, the CDR3 is TGCGCCAGCAGCCATGAACCGACAGGGTCGGGGAATTCACCCCTCCACTTT.

The chain combines TRBV6-5 with TRBJ1-2; 7 bases match TRBD1. CDR3 length equals 14 residues. The germline V gene has CDR1 MNHEY and CDR2 SVGAGI. V trimming: 4 bases; J trimming: 6 bases; junction bases outside the gene matches: 8. CDR3 amino acids: CASSSQGGADGYTF. As DNA, the CDR3 is TGTGCCAGCAGTTCTCAAGGGGGCGCGGATGGCTACACCTTC.

This clonotype was recorded a few times. This chain uses TRBV7-8 with TRBJ2-2; D not certain. The germline CDR1 and CDR2 sequences are SGHVS and FQNEAQ. The CDR3 spans 15 residues. Trimming left V 7 bases short and J 2 bases short, with 14 bases between. The CDR3 region is CASTLNPLNTGELFF. The CDR3 nucleotides read TGTGCCAGCACCCTCAACCCACTTAACACCGGGGAGCTGTTTTTT.

The V gene is TRBV4-3, the J gene TRBJ2-3; 9 bases line up with TRBD2. The CDR3 has 16 residues. Germline V gene lookup returns CDR1 LGHNA and CDR2 YSLEER. The ends lost 5 bases at V and 0 bases at J; junction bases unmatched: 6. This chain's CDR3 is CASSGSGGTSTDTQYF. As DNA, the CDR3 is TGCGCCAGCAGCGGAAGCGGGGGGACTAGCACAGATACGCAGTATTTT.

In its sample, this clonotype was seen a few times. The chain recombines TRBV5-4 with TRBJ2-5; 7 bases align to TRBD1. The CDR3 sequence is 14 residues long. Per germline, CDR1 SGHNT and CDR2 YYREEE (reference sequence). Trimming cost V 3 bases and J 3 bases; bases outside gene matches: 5. This CDR3 is CASSSQTGKETQYF. Here the CDR3 DNA reads TGTGCCAGCAGCTCTCAGACAGGGAAAGAGACCCAGTACTTC.

This clonotype was seen a handful of times. The rearrangement links TRBV6-1 to TRBJ1-6; D call uncertain. Per the germline V gene, CDR1 is MNHNS and CDR2 is SASEGT. V lost 5 bases to trimming and J lost 11 bases, with 16 bases between them. This CDR3 has 14 residues. The chain's CDR3 is CASSLDSTGTPLHF. The CDR3 DNA is TGTGCCAGCAGTCTAGATTCGACTGGGACACCCCTCCACTTT.

The chain combines TRBV27 with TRBJ1-1; D ambiguous. With 8 bases removed from V and 3 bases from J, the gap between germline ends came to 19 bases. Germline values: CDR1 MNHEY, CDR2 SMNVEV (reference sequence). The length of the CDR3 is 15 residues. The CDR3 is CASPPDEERDTEAFF. CDR3 bases: TGTGCCAGCCCCCCGGATGAGGAGAGGGACACTGAAGCTTTCTTT.

The chain recombines TRBV7-9 with TRBJ2-2; 9 bases align to TRBD1. Germline CDR1 and CDR2: SEHNR and FQNEAQ (reference sequence). This CDR3 is built from 15 residues. J gave up 5 bases and V 2 bases, and 3 bases lay outside the gene matches. This CDR3 reads CASSLPGQGTGELFF. In DNA form, the CDR3 reads TGTGCCAGCAGCTTACCGGGACAGGGAACCGGGGAGCTGTTTTTT.

This clonotype turned up a few times. The chain couples TRBV6-2 or TRBV6-3 to TRBJ2-5; 15 bases are shared with TRBD2. This CDR3 has 16 residues. From germline, CDR1 is MNHEY and CDR2 SVGEGT. V lost 6 bases, J lost 5 bases, and 7 bases stayed unmatched. The CDR3 sequence is CASSPGTSGGPETQYF. For the CDR3, the DNA is TGTGCCAGCAGCCCGGGGACTAGCGGGGGGCCGGAGACCCAGTACTTC.